This is a list of T cell receptor beta chains from one sample in a study of cytomegalovirus exposure and HLA in healthy donors. Method: immunoSEQ multiplex PCR; TCRdb's copy keeps in-frame clones and lacks some. The repertoire holds about 180,000 clones, with approximately 79% as singletons. The specimen was PBMCs. The receptors here all came from a middle-aged woman in good health and CMV-seronegative. The CDR3 runs from the conserved cysteine through the conserved F or W. The order of the fields is J gene, clone size, D gene, V gene, CDR3 DNA, CDR3 protein. The D gene is left open where the match is weak. Only part of the rows carry a size: once, few, many, or a class if the clone is expanded.

J gene: TRBJ2-3; clone size: -; D gene: -; V gene: TRBV30; CDR3 DNA: TGTGCCTGGCGGGTTTCAGGGATAAATACGCAGTATTTT; CDR3 protein: CAWRVSGINTQYF
J gene: TRBJ1-5; clone size: -; D gene: -; V gene: TRBV5-5; CDR3 DNA: TGTGCCAGCAGCCCATCGGGGCAGCCCCAGCATTTT; CDR3 protein: CASSPSGQPQHF
J gene: TRBJ1-1; clone size: few; D gene: -; V gene: TRBV5-4; CDR3 DNA: TGTGCCAGCAGCCCAAGAACAGAGAACACTGAAGCTTTCTTT; CDR3 protein: CASSPRTENTEAFF
J gene: TRBJ2-5; clone size: many; D gene: -; V gene: TRBV5-1; CDR3 DNA: TGCGCCAGCAGCTTGCTGTCCGGGATCGAGACCCAGTACTTC; CDR3 protein: CASSLLSGIETQYF
J gene: TRBJ1-4; clone size: -; D gene: TRBD1; V gene: TRBV28; CDR3 DNA: TGTGCCAGCAGTTTAGGGGGACAGGGTGAAAAACTGTTTTTT; CDR3 protein: CASSLGGQGEKLFF
J gene: TRBJ1-1; clone size: -; D gene: -; V gene: TRBV18; CDR3 DNA: TGTGCCAGCTCACCAAAACCGGGGACTGAAGCTTTCTTT; CDR3 protein: CASSPKPGTEAFF
J gene: TRBJ2-2; clone size: -; D gene: -; V gene: TRBV19; CDR3 DNA: TGTGCCAGTTCTCCGCGGCTACTAAACACCGGGGAGCTGTTTTTT; CDR3 protein: CASSPRLLNTGELFF
J gene: TRBJ2-7; clone size: -; D gene: TRBD2; V gene: TRBV28; CDR3 DNA: TGTGCCAGCAGTTCCCCCACTAGCGGGAGCCTGTACGAGCAGTACTTC; CDR3 protein: CASSSPTSGSLYEQYF
J gene: TRBJ2-7; clone size: -; D gene: TRBD1; V gene: TRBV30; CDR3 DNA: TGTGCCTGGGGAACAGGGGTCTTCGCCTACGAGCAGTACTTC; CDR3 protein: CAWGTGVFAYEQYF
J gene: TRBJ2-5; clone size: once; D gene: TRBD2; V gene: TRBV28; CDR3 DNA: TGTGCCAGCATTCGGGGGGGGAGAAAAGAGACCCAGTACTTC; CDR3 protein: CASIRGGRKETQYF
J gene: TRBJ1-2; clone size: -; D gene: TRBD1; V gene: TRBV19; CDR3 DNA: TGTGCCAGCGCAGGGGGAGGTGGCTACACCTTC; CDR3 protein: CASAGGGGYTF
J gene: TRBJ1-1; clone size: -; D gene: -; V gene: TRBV19; CDR3 DNA: TGTGCCAGTACCGTCGGTCCTATGGTCGCTTTCTTT; CDR3 protein: CASTVGPMVAFF
J gene: TRBJ2-5; clone size: once; D gene: TRBD1; V gene: TRBV10-2; CDR3 DNA: TGCGCCAGCTACGCAGGGGGCCTAGAGGTGGAGCAGTACTTC; CDR3 protein: CASYAGGLEVEQYF
J gene: TRBJ2-1; clone size: -; D gene: TRBD2; V gene: TRBV5-6; CDR3 DNA: TGTGCCAGCAGCTTCCTTGGCGGGAGTGCCTACAATGAGCAGTTCTTC; CDR3 protein: CASSFLGGSAYNEQFF
J gene: TRBJ2-7; clone size: -; D gene: TRBD2; V gene: TRBV6-6; CDR3 DNA: TGTGCCAGCACCCCTCTGGGCGGGAGGAACGAGCAGTACTTC; CDR3 protein: CASTPLGGRNEQYF
J gene: TRBJ2-3; clone size: -; D gene: -; V gene: TRBV2; CDR3 DNA: TGTGCCAGCAGTGAAGGGCTAGGCGCCGATACGCAGTATTTT; CDR3 protein: CASSEGLGADTQYF
J gene: TRBJ2-1; clone size: few; D gene: TRBD2; V gene: TRBV4-3; CDR3 DNA: TGCGCCAGCAGCCAAGGGACTAGCGGGAGAAATGAGCAGTTCTTC; CDR3 protein: CASSQGTSGRNEQFF
J gene: TRBJ1-1; clone size: -; D gene: -; V gene: TRBV4-1; CDR3 DNA: TGCGCCAGCTGGTGGGGGGTTTCTTTAATGAACACTGAAGCTTTCTTT; CDR3 protein: CASWWGVSLMNTEAFF
J gene: TRBJ1-3; clone size: few; D gene: TRBD1; V gene: TRBV6-5; CDR3 DNA: TGTGCCAGCGGTTTGGGACAGGGTGACACCATATATTTT; CDR3 protein: CASGLGQGDTIYF
J gene: TRBJ2-4; clone size: -; D gene: -; V gene: TRBV27; CDR3 DNA: TGTGCCAGCAGTTTTGGCAGTTTAGCCAAAAACATTCAGTACTTC; CDR3 protein: CASSFGSLAKNIQYF
J gene: TRBJ2-7; clone size: -; D gene: TRBD2; V gene: TRBV5-6; CDR3 DNA: TGTGCCAGCAGCTTCATGACTAGCGGGAGAACTAACGAGCAGTACTTC; CDR3 protein: CASSFMTSGRTNEQYF
J gene: TRBJ2-3; clone size: -; D gene: -; V gene: TRBV7-2; CDR3 DNA: TGTGCCAGCAGCCCCTCCTCGGATACGCAGTATTTT; CDR3 protein: CASSPSSDTQYF
J gene: TRBJ1-5; clone size: -; D gene: -; V gene: TRBV28; CDR3 DNA: TGTGCCAGCAGAGACACCGAGTATAGCAATCAGCCCCAGCATTTT; CDR3 protein: CASRDTEYSNQPQHF
J gene: TRBJ2-7; clone size: -; D gene: TRBD1; V gene: TRBV7-3; CDR3 DNA: TGTGCCAGCAGCCTATCCGGGACAGGGGGTTACGAGCAGTACTTC; CDR3 protein: CASSLSGTGGYEQYF
J gene: TRBJ1-6; clone size: -; D gene: -; V gene: TRBV7-9; CDR3 DNA: TGTGCCAGCAGCACCGTCGGGGATTCGAGCTCCTATAATTCACCCCTCCACTTT; CDR3 protein: CASSTVGDSSSYNSPLHF
J gene: TRBJ1-1; clone size: -; D gene: TRBD1; V gene: TRBV5-1; CDR3 DNA: TGCGCCACCCAGGGGGGTCGAGGGGAAGCTTTCTTT; CDR3 protein: CATQGGRGEAFF
J gene: TRBJ1-5; clone size: -; D gene: TRBD1; V gene: TRBV9; CDR3 DNA: TGTGCCAGCAGCGCCGAACAGGGGACGCCCCAGCATTTT; CDR3 protein: CASSAEQGTPQHF
J gene: TRBJ1-3; clone size: -; D gene: TRBD1; V gene: TRBV28; CDR3 DNA: TGTGCCAGCAGGCCGGACTCGGGACAGGGTGCTGGAAACACCATATATTTT; CDR3 protein: CASRPDSGQGAGNTIYF
J gene: TRBJ1-5; clone size: -; D gene: -; V gene: TRBV5-1; CDR3 DNA: TGCGCCAGCAGCTTGGGGCAGGGAATTAGTCAGCCCCAGCATTTT; CDR3 protein: CASSLGQGISQPQHF
J gene: TRBJ2-5; clone size: -; D gene: -; V gene: TRBV18; CDR3 DNA: TGTGCCAGCTCACCACCGTCGGAAGAGACCCAGTACTTC; CDR3 protein: CASSPPSEETQYF
J gene: TRBJ2-3; clone size: -; D gene: TRBD2; V gene: TRBV4-3; CDR3 DNA: TGCGCCAGCAGCCAAGATTGGGGACTAGCGGGAGTAGATACGCAGTATTTT; CDR3 protein: CASSQDWGLAGVDTQYF
J gene: TRBJ2-7; clone size: -; D gene: TRBD1; V gene: TRBV5-1; CDR3 DNA: TGCGCCAGCAGCGGACAGGGGGACGAGCAGTACTTC; CDR3 protein: CASSGQGDEQYF
J gene: TRBJ2-3; clone size: -; D gene: TRBD2; V gene: TRBV19; CDR3 DNA: TGTGCCAGTACCCGGGGGGAACAGCCAGATACGCAGTATTTT; CDR3 protein: CASTRGEQPDTQYF
J gene: TRBJ1-5; clone size: -; D gene: TRBD1; V gene: TRBV7-8; CDR3 DNA: TGTGCCAGCAGCTTTGGGACAGGAAATCAGCCCCAGCATTTT; CDR3 protein: CASSFGTGNQPQHF
J gene: TRBJ1-1; clone size: once; D gene: TRBD1; V gene: TRBV23-1; CDR3 DNA: TGCGCCAGTCGGACAGGTCAACCTCTTTGTGAAGCTTTCTTT; CDR3 protein: CASRTGQPLCEAFF
J gene: TRBJ1-4; clone size: -; D gene: -; V gene: TRBV11-2; CDR3 DNA: TGTGCCAGCAGCTTAATGTCAATGGGTTTGGGGGCCAACGAAAAACTGTTTTTT; CDR3 protein: CASSLMSMGLGANEKLFF
J gene: TRBJ1-1; clone size: -; D gene: -; V gene: TRBV28; CDR3 DNA: TGTGCCAGCAGTTTGTGGGAGGGGCAGGTACCTGAAGCTTTCTTT; CDR3 protein: CASSLWEGQVPEAFF
J gene: TRBJ2-5; clone size: -; D gene: TRBD2; V gene: TRBV5-1; CDR3 DNA: TGCGCCAGCAGCCAGCGGCTAGCGGCCAGTAGGACAGAGACCCAGTACTTC; CDR3 protein: CASSQRLAASRTETQYF
J gene: TRBJ2-3; clone size: -; D gene: TRBD1; V gene: TRBV19; CDR3 DNA: TGTGCCAGTAGTGACCGGGACAGGGGGCTCGGCACAGATACGCAGTATTTT; CDR3 protein: CASSDRDRGLGTDTQYF
J gene: TRBJ2-5; clone size: -; D gene: TRBD2; V gene: TRBV9; CDR3 DNA: TGTGCCAGCAGCGTAGTGGGACTAGCGGGGGGGCGAGAGACCCAGTACTTC; CDR3 protein: CASSVVGLAGGRETQYF
J gene: TRBJ2-7; clone size: -; D gene: TRBD1; V gene: TRBV28; CDR3 DNA: TGTGCCAGCATTAAGACAGGGCCCTACGAGCAGTACTTC; CDR3 protein: CASIKTGPYEQYF
J gene: TRBJ2-3; clone size: -; D gene: TRBD2; V gene: TRBV19; CDR3 DNA: TGTGCCAGTAGTATACTAGCGGGGGCTAGCACAGATACGCAGTATTTT; CDR3 protein: CASSILAGASTDTQYF
J gene: TRBJ2-3; clone size: -; D gene: -; V gene: TRBV5-1; CDR3 DNA: TGCGCCAGCAGCTTGAACGGAGCGGGCCCGGGTAGGGATACGCAGTATTTT; CDR3 protein: CASSLNGAGPGRDTQYF
J gene: TRBJ2-5; clone size: -; D gene: -; V gene: TRBV19; CDR3 DNA: TGTGCCAGTAGTCCCCAATTTCAAGAGACCCAGTACTTC; CDR3 protein: CASSPQFQETQYF
J gene: TRBJ2-1; clone size: -; D gene: -; V gene: TRBV11-3; CDR3 DNA: TGTGCCAGCAGCTTAGACAGGGCGGTTCCCTACAATGAGCAGTTCTTC; CDR3 protein: CASSLDRAVPYNEQFF
J gene: TRBJ2-1; clone size: -; D gene: -; V gene: TRBV7-9; CDR3 DNA: TGTGCCAGCAGCTCCACGGCCGGGCGGGGATGGTACAATGAGCAGTTCTTC; CDR3 protein: CASSSTAGRGWYNEQFF
J gene: TRBJ2-2; clone size: once; D gene: TRBD2; V gene: TRBV5-1; CDR3 DNA: TGCGCCAGCAGCTTCGGGACTAGCGACACCGGGGAGCTGTTTTTT; CDR3 protein: CASSFGTSDTGELFF
J gene: TRBJ1-2; clone size: once; D gene: -; V gene: TRBV25-1; CDR3 DNA: TGTGCCAGCAGTCCACCGGGACACAACATTCCCTATGGCTACACCTTC; CDR3 protein: CASSPPGHNIPYGYTF
J gene: TRBJ2-7; clone size: -; D gene: TRBD2; V gene: TRBV7-9; CDR3 DNA: TGTGCCAGCAGCTCGGGACTAGCGGGAGTCTCCGAGCAGTACTTC; CDR3 protein: CASSSGLAGVSEQYF
J gene: TRBJ2-1; clone size: -; D gene: TRBD2; V gene: TRBV12-5; CDR3 DNA: TGTGCTAGTGGCCACGGGGGGAGCTCCTACAATGAGCAGTTCTTC; CDR3 protein: CASGHGGSSYNEQFF
J gene: TRBJ2-2; clone size: few; D gene: TRBD2; V gene: TRBV2; CDR3 DNA: TGTGCCAGCAGCGGTCTAGGCGGGAGGGCGGGGACCGGGGAGCTGTTTTTT; CDR3 protein: CASSGLGGRAGTGELFF
J gene: TRBJ2-1; clone size: -; D gene: TRBD2; V gene: TRBV15; CDR3 DNA: TGTGCCACCAGCAGTCGAGTCTTAGCGGGAGGGACGAACAATGAGCAGTTCTTC; CDR3 protein: CATSSRVLAGGTNNEQFF
J gene: TRBJ2-1; clone size: -; D gene: -; V gene: TRBV5-1; CDR3 DNA: TGCGCCAGCAACGGGGTAGCGGTAACCTACAATGAGCAGTTCTTC; CDR3 protein: CASNGVAVTYNEQFF
J gene: TRBJ2-2; clone size: -; D gene: TRBD2; V gene: TRBV5-1; CDR3 DNA: TGCGCCAGCAGCTTGGGACTAGCGGGCACCGGGGAGCTGTTTTTT; CDR3 protein: CASSLGLAGTGELFF
J gene: TRBJ2-1; clone size: -; D gene: TRBD2; V gene: TRBV6-5; CDR3 DNA: TGTGCCAGCAAAGCGGGAGGCGCCAATGAGCAGTTCTTC; CDR3 protein: CASKAGGANEQFF
J gene: TRBJ1-5; clone size: -; D gene: -; V gene: TRBV6-1; CDR3 DNA: TGTGCCAGCAGTGAATGGAGGGCGAGCAATCAGCCCCAGCATTTT; CDR3 protein: CASSEWRASNQPQHF
J gene: TRBJ1-4; clone size: -; D gene: -; V gene: TRBV5-5; CDR3 DNA: TGTGCCAGCAGCTCTTTGGCTGAAAAACTGTTTTTT; CDR3 protein: CASSSLAEKLFF
J gene: TRBJ2-1; clone size: -; D gene: TRBD2; V gene: TRBV28; CDR3 DNA: TGTGCCAGCAGGCAGGGGACTAGCGGGGGGAATGAGCAGTTCTTC; CDR3 protein: CASRQGTSGGNEQFF
J gene: TRBJ1-1; clone size: -; D gene: -; V gene: TRBV6-5; CDR3 DNA: TGTGCCATCCTAGGGACTCGTCAGGACACTGAAGCTTTCTTT; CDR3 protein: CAILGTRQDTEAFF